These T cell receptor beta chains were read from a single sample in a study of blood T cell repertoires in COVID-19. The protocol was immunoSEQ multiplex PCR, while the TCRdb copy is restricted to in-frame clones and leaves out a portion. This table has fewer than 60,000 clones, 82% appearing once. The sequenced material came from peripheral blood. These receptors came from an older man with COVID-19, enrolled during active disease. Both conserved end residues are part of each CDR3. Each record gives: CDR3 length, D gene, V gene, J gene, clone size, CDR3 protein, CDR3 DNA. D genes are given only for firm matches. The size entry is marked missing in some rows and otherwise reads once, few, many or a size class.

13	TRBD1	TRBV30	TRBJ2-7	.	CAWSRGQGYGQYF	TGTGCCTGGAGTAGGGGACAGGGATACGGGCAGTACTTC
15	TRBD1	TRBV19	TRBJ1-1	.	CASSWVTGGRTEAFF	TGTGCCAGTAGTTGGGTAACAGGGGGCCGGACTGAAGCTTTCTTT
19	TRBD1	TRBV5-1	TRBJ1-6	.	CASSNSGTGEMTHYSPLHF	TGCGCCAGTTCCAATTCCGGGACAGGAGAGATGACTCATTATTCACCCCTCCACTTT
16	TRBD1	TRBV27	TRBJ1-2	.	CASRSPDRAANYGYTF	TGTGCCAGCAGATCTCCCGACAGGGCAGCTAACTATGGCTACACCTTC
12	TRBD2	TRBV29-1	TRBJ2-5	.	CSVGGGQETQYF	TGCAGCGTTGGGGGGGGGCAAGAGACCCAGTACTTC
16	TRBD2	TRBV7-2	TRBJ2-1	.	CASSSGTRSSYNEQFF	TGTGCCAGCAGCTCCGGGACTAGGAGCTCCTACAATGAGCAGTTCTTC
14	.	TRBV19	TRBJ1-1	once	CASSADRRNAEAFF	TGTGCCAGTAGTGCTGACAGACGGAACGCTGAAGCTTTCTTT
15	.	TRBV5-5	TRBJ1-5	.	CASSLWAGGNQPQHF	TGTGCCAGCAGCTTGTGGGCAGGCGGCAATCAGCCCCAGCATTTT
14	.	TRBV9	TRBJ1-1	.	CASSLTDLNTEAFF	TGTGCCAGCAGCTTAACAGATCTGAACACTGAAGCTTTCTTT
13	TRBD2	TRBV4-3	TRBJ2-5	.	CASSGIAGETQYF	TGCGCCAGCAGCGGAATAGCGGGAGAGACCCAGTACTTC
16	TRBD2	TRBV9	TRBJ2-2	medium-sized	CASSPRGSGGTGELFF	TGTGCCAGCAGCCCCCGGGGTAGCGGGGGTACCGGGGAGCTGTTTTTT
13	.	TRBV5-4	TRBJ1-1	.	CASSLREGTEAFF	TGTGCCAGCAGCTTGAGGGAGGGGACTGAAGCTTTCTTT
16	.	TRBV28	TRBJ2-2	.	CASSFPGLGNTGELFF	TGTGCCAGCAGTTTCCCGGGACTGGGTAACACCGGGGAGCTGTTTTTT
16	.	TRBV4-2	TRBJ2-7	.	CASSHDSGGASYEQYF	TGTGCCAGCAGCCATGATTCTGGCGGGGCATCCTACGAGCAGTACTTC
13	.	TRBV6-4	TRBJ1-1	.	CASRETLGTEAFF	TGTGCCAGCAGAGAGACACTTGGGACTGAAGCTTTCTTT
13	.	TRBV25-1	TRBJ2-2	.	CASRGANTGELFF	TGTGCCAGCAGAGGGGCGAACACCGGGGAGCTGTTTTTT
14	.	TRBV24-1	TRBJ1-5	.	CATSDSWAHQPQHF	TGTGCCACCAGTGATTCCTGGGCACATCAGCCCCAGCATTTT
15	TRBD1	TRBV9	TRBJ1-2	.	CASSVAGTGGTGYTF	TGTGCCAGCAGCGTAGCCGGGACAGGGGGCACTGGCTACACCTTC
13	.	TRBV2	TRBJ2-2	.	CASSQTVTGELFF	TGTGCCAGCAGCCAGACAGTCACCGGGGAGCTGTTTTTT
14	TRBD1	TRBV2	TRBJ2-2	.	CASSRGQGAGELFF	TGTGCCAGCAGTCGAGGACAGGGAGCCGGGGAGCTGTTTTTT
14	TRBD1	TRBV6-2/TRBV6-3	TRBJ2-1	.	CASSYGQGAGEQFF	TGTGCCAGCAGTTACGGACAGGGGGCGGGTGAGCAGTTCTTC
16	.	TRBV7-8	TRBJ2-1	.	CASSLRIGGSYNEQFF	TGTGCCAGCAGCTTAAGAATCGGCGGCTCCTACAATGAGCAGTTCTTC
14	.	TRBV5-1	TRBJ1-1	.	CASNSGLPNTEAFF	TGCGCCAGCAACTCGGGACTGCCGAACACTGAAGCTTTCTTT
15	.	TRBV18	TRBJ1-2	.	CASSPTSVGVYGYTF	TGTGCCAGCTCACCCACCTCGGTCGGGGTCTACGGCTACACCTTC
13	.	TRBV3-1/TRBV3-2	TRBJ1-2	.	CASSHREGDGYTF	TGTGCCAGCAGCCACAGGGAGGGAGATGGCTACACCTTC
13	.	TRBV9	TRBJ1-1	.	CASSVDLVSEAFF	TGTGCCAGCAGCGTAGATCTTGTCAGTGAAGCTTTCTTT
14	TRBD1	TRBV24-1	TRBJ2-5	.	CATSDPDRVETQYF	TGTGCCACCAGTGACCCGGACAGGGTTGAGACCCAGTACTTC
16	.	TRBV6-1	TRBJ1-3	few	CASSEVGSAGGNTIYF	TGTGCCAGCAGTGAAGTTGGCAGCGCCGGGGGAAACACCATATATTTT